This T cell receptor beta chain came from a study of blood T cell repertoires in COVID-19. Only in-frame clones appear in the TCRdb table, and some are missing; sequencing was by immunoSEQ multiplex PCR. In the table there are some 120,000 clones, around 85% of which are singletons. What was sequenced was peripheral blood. The TCR was taken from a man aged 25 to 40 with COVID-19, enrolled during active disease.

The CDR3 is CASSLRDTEAFF. In nucleotides, the CDR3 is TGTGCCAGCAGCCTCCGGGACACTGAAGCTTTCTTT. The chain has TRBV6-2 or TRBV6-3 and TRBJ1-1; no firm D call. The V gene's germline CDR1 is MNHEY and CDR2 SVGEGT. The CDR3 contains 12 residues. The V end was cut by 6 bases, the J end by 3 bases, with 8 bases between.